These T cell receptor beta chains were read from a single sample in a study of T-cell memory formation after mild COVID-19. TCRdb itself ran the 5' RACE reads through MiXCR, one entry per CDR3 protein. There are a few hundred thousand distinct CDR3 sequences in the sample; around 30% occur only once, and roughly 13% lies in the top ten. The source material was PBMCs or a T cell subset sorted from them (not recorded which). The source is an adult woman who had mild COVID-19 (a few samples of this study predate the infection). Cell type and time point are not known. Both conserved end residues are part of each CDR3. A D gene is named only where the DNA matches it firmly. The listing skips clone size in some rows; elsewhere it reads once, few, many or a size class.

clone_size j_call v_call d_call cdr3_nt cdr3_aa
many TRBJ2-1 TRBV19 TRBD2 TGTGCCAGTAATAGGGTCTCTAGCGGGAGAAACAATGAGCAGTTCTTC CASNRVSSGRNNEQFF
NA TRBJ1-6 TRBV11-2 NA TGTGCCAGCAGCTTCATGACGGTGAATAATTCACCCCTCCACTTT CASSFMTVNNSPLHF
few TRBJ1-5 TRBV20-1 NA TGCAGTGCTAGAGGGGGTCATCAGCCCCAGCATTTT CSARGGHQPQHF
NA TRBJ2-1 TRBV12-3/TRBV12-4 NA TGTGCCAGCAAGGGTGGAGGGAATGAGCAGTTCTTC CASKGGGNEQFF
NA TRBJ1-1 TRBV11-2 NA TGTGCCAGCAGCCCCCTAGGGCAGGCCTACACTGAAGCTTTCTTT CASSPLGQAYTEAFF
many TRBJ2-1 TRBV29-1 NA TGCAGCGTTGTATCGGACAATGAGCAGTTCTTC CSVVSDNEQFF
few TRBJ2-3 TRBV5-1 NA TGCGCCAGCAGTACGACTGGGGCGCAGGCCAGCACAGATACGCAGTATTTT CASSTTGAQASTDTQYF
NA TRBJ2-1 TRBV3-1 NA TGTGCCAGCAGCCGCCTGCAGGGGACGCAGTTCTTC CASSRLQGTQFF
NA TRBJ2-6 TRBV15 NA TGTGCCACCAGCAGAGATCTGGTGGGAACCACTGGGGCCAACGTCCTGACTTTC CATSRDLVGTTGANVLTF
few TRBJ2-7 TRBV18 TRBD2 TGTGCCAGCTCACCCTCCCCGACTAGCGGGGGGGCTTACGAGCAGTACTTC CASSPSPTSGGAYEQYF
few TRBJ2-3 TRBV23-1 NA TGCGCCAGCAGTCAATTACTAGTGGAAGGGGATACGCAGTATTTT CASSQLLVEGDTQYF
few TRBJ2-1 TRBV7-9 TRBD1 TGTGCCAGCAGCTTCCCCGGGACAGGCGGTCATGAGCAGTTCTTC CASSFPGTGGHEQFF
few TRBJ2-1 TRBV12-3/TRBV12-4 NA TGTGCCAGCACCCCTCGACTCGGTGAGCAGTTCTTC CASTPRLGEQFF
few TRBJ2-2 TRBV3-1 TRBD2 TGTGCCAGCAGGGGTCTAGCGGGGCTCGGTCGCACCGGGGAGCTGTTTTTT CASRGLAGLGRTGELFF
NA TRBJ1-1 TRBV10-3 NA TGTGCCATCAGTGAAGCTGGACTTGACACTGAAGCTTTCTTT CAISEAGLDTEAFF
few TRBJ2-7 TRBV6-6 NA TGTGCCAGCAGTTACGACCGGGACCCGGGCGACGAGCAGTACTTC CASSYDRDPGDEQYF
NA TRBJ2-2 TRBV2 TRBD1 TGTGCCAGCAGCCCGGGACAGTTGAACACCGGGGAGCTGTTTTTT CASSPGQLNTGELFF
NA TRBJ1-1 TRBV5-1 NA TGCGCCAGCAGCCCTGGTGGGGTCATGAACACTGAAGCTTTCTTT CASSPGGVMNTEAFF
NA TRBJ2-5 TRBV4-1 TRBD2 TGCGCCAGCAGCCAAGATGGGCTAGCGGGAACATCGGAGACCCAGTACTTC CASSQDGLAGTSETQYF
NA TRBJ2-1 TRBV29-1 TRBD2 TGCAGCGTTTCCTACCTAGCGGGAAGGACTAATGAGCAGTTCTTC CSVSYLAGRTNEQFF
NA TRBJ2-2 TRBV7-2 NA TGTGCCAGCAGCCCCGGACTAACGCTCACCGGGGAGCTGTTTTTT CASSPGLTLTGELFF
NA TRBJ2-7 TRBV6-5 NA TGTGCCAGCAGCAAGCCCAGGGGCAGCTCCTACGAGCAGTACTTC CASSKPRGSSYEQYF
NA TRBJ2-7 TRBV6-1 TRBD1 TGTGCCAGCAGTGGACAGGGGGCATTCGAGCAGTACTTC CASSGQGAFEQYF
many TRBJ2-3 TRBV7-3 NA TGTGCCAGCAGCGGAGGGACTTCCGACCTTAGCACAGATACGCAGTATTTT CASSGGTSDLSTDTQYF
NA TRBJ1-4 TRBV19 NA TGTGCCAGCGGTTCAGGTGAAAAACTGTTTTTT CASGSGEKLFF
NA TRBJ1-2 TRBV20-1 NA TGCAGTGCCACAGGGCACGTGTCCTATGGCTACACCTTC CSATGHVSYGYTF
NA TRBJ2-7 TRBV5-1 TRBD1 TGCGCCAGCAGGTCGACAGGGGAACACGAGCAGTACTTC CASRSTGEHEQYF
NA TRBJ2-1 TRBV10-3 TRBD1 TGTGCCATCATGAGGGACAGGGGTGGGGACAATGAGCAGTTCTTC CAIMRDRGGDNEQFF
NA TRBJ2-3 TRBV5-1 TRBD2 TGCGCCAGCAGTCGGCTAGCGGGGTCAAATACAGATACGCAGTATTTT CASSRLAGSNTDTQYF
NA TRBJ2-7 TRBV27 NA TGTGCCAGCAGTTTCCGGTCCAGGTACGAGCAGTACTTC CASSFRSRYEQYF
few TRBJ2-1 TRBV7-3 TRBD1 TGTGCCAGCAGCTTAAGAGGGGGCAACAATGAGCAGTTCTTC CASSLRGGNNEQFF
NA TRBJ1-5 TRBV30 NA TGTGCCTGGAGTAGGGCGGACTATCAGCCCCAGCATTTT CAWSRADYQPQHF
NA TRBJ2-3 TRBV3-1 NA TGTGCCAGCAGCCATGCTAGCGTGACAGATACGCAGTATTTT CASSHASVTDTQYF
few TRBJ1-1 TRBV5-1 TRBD1 TGCGCCAGCAAGGACAGGGAAGGGTGGACTGAAGCTTTCTTT CASKDREGWTEAFF
few TRBJ2-5 TRBV7-2 TRBD2 TGTGCCAGCAGCCCCGCCGGGACTAGCGGATTAGAGACCCAGTACTTC CASSPAGTSGLETQYF
NA TRBJ1-2 TRBV7-9 NA TGTGCCAGCAGCTTGGGGTCGGGACTTAACTATGGCTACACCTTC CASSLGSGLNYGYTF
NA TRBJ2-1 TRBV7-9 NA TGTGCCAGCAGCTTAAGCTCCGTCGATGAGCAGTTCTTC CASSLSSVDEQFF
NA TRBJ2-1 TRBV19 TRBD2 TGTGCCAGTAGTATCGTCGTACTAGCGGGAGGCGATGAGCAGTTCTTC CASSIVVLAGGDEQFF
once TRBJ1-2 TRBV20-1 TRBD1 TGCAGTGCTAGGTTAGACAGGGACTATGGCTACACCTTC CSARLDRDYGYTF
NA TRBJ2-3 TRBV11-3 TRBD2 TGTGCCAGCAGCTTCCGCAGCGGGGGTACAGATACGCAGTATTTT CASSFRSGGTDTQYF
few TRBJ2-1 TRBV29-1 NA TGCAGCGTCATACGGCATGAGCAGTTCTTC CSVIRHEQFF
few TRBJ2-3 TRBV5-1 TRBD1 TGCGCCAGCAGTCCCGGACAGGGGGTATGGAGCACAGATACGCAGTATTTT CASSPGQGVWSTDTQYF
NA TRBJ2-4 TRBV12-3/TRBV12-4 TRBD2 TGTGCCAGCACAGCGGGGGCCCAGACCAAAAACATTCAGTACTTC CASTAGAQTKNIQYF
NA TRBJ2-7 TRBV15 TRBD2 TGTGCCACCAGCCCTCGGGCGGGGGGCCTCTACGAGCAGTACTTC CATSPRAGGLYEQYF
NA TRBJ1-6 TRBV20-1 NA TGCAGTGCTAGAGGTTCGGACAGCCGTAATAATTCACCCCTCCACTTT CSARGSDSRNNSPLHF
few TRBJ1-1 TRBV18 NA TGTGCCAGCTCACCTAACCAAGGGCGCACTGAAGCTTTCTTT CASSPNQGRTEAFF
NA TRBJ2-1 TRBV7-9 TRBD2 TGTGCCAGCAGCTTCCCAGCGACTAGCGGGAGTAATGAGCAGTTCTTC CASSFPATSGSNEQFF
NA TRBJ2-1 TRBV7-9 NA TGTGCCAGCACCCCCGGAGGGAGTCGGAACAATGAGCAGTTCTTC CASTPGGSRNNEQFF
NA TRBJ1-1 TRBV30 NA TGTGCGGGACTCGGAGCTTTCTTT CAGLGAFF
few TRBJ2-3 TRBV11-3 NA TGTGCCAGCAGCTTAAGAGACAGCGAGTCAGATACGCAGTATTTT CASSLRDSESDTQYF
NA TRBJ2-6 TRBV25-1 TRBD1 TGTGCCAGCAGTGAATGGGGACAGACGACCAACTCTGGAGCCAACGTCCTGACTTTC CASSEWGQTTNSGANVLTF
few TRBJ1-5 TRBV7-2 NA TGTGCCAGCAGCAATCGAGGGGATCAGCCCCAGCATTTT CASSNRGDQPQHF
NA TRBJ1-1 TRBV5-1 NA TGCGCCAGCAGCCGCTCCCAAGGGGGCACTGAAGCTTTCTTT CASSRSQGGTEAFF
few TRBJ2-3 TRBV5-1 TRBD2 TGCGCCAGCAGCTTGGCCTTAGCGGGAATCTCAGATACGCAGTATTTT CASSLALAGISDTQYF
few TRBJ2-6 TRBV7-9 NA TGTGCCAGCAGCACCCGAGGCTCTGGGGCCAACGTCCTGACTTTC CASSTRGSGANVLTF
few TRBJ2-7 TRBV20-1 TRBD2 TGCAGTGCCCGCCTTAGCGGGGTCGGCTACGAGCAGTACTTC CSARLSGVGYEQYF
once TRBJ2-7 TRBV7-6 TRBD2 TGTGCCAGCAGCTTAGTCTCGTTTGGCGGGAGTCCTGACGAGCAGTACTTC CASSLVSFGGSPDEQYF
many TRBJ2-2 TRBV7-9 TRBD1 TGTGCCAGCAACCAGAGAGTAACAGGGGCGGGTACCGGGGAGCTGTTTTTT CASNQRVTGAGTGELFF
NA TRBJ2-7 TRBV4-1 TRBD2 TGCGCCAGCAGCCAAGATAGAGGGGAAAGAGCGGGAGTGGGGGAGCAGTACTTC CASSQDRGERAGVGEQYF
NA TRBJ1-1 TRBV30 NA TGTGCCTGGAGTGTCGCTAGAAACACTGAAGCTTTCTTT CAWSVARNTEAFF